The subject of this entry is one T cell receptor (beta chain). The germline CDR1 and CDR2 sequences are MNHEY and SMNVEV (reference sequence). The CDR3 has 13 amino acids. The V and J ends lost 3 bases and 2 bases respectively, with 8 bases between them. This specimen belongs to a study of cytomegalovirus exposure and HLA in healthy donors. Use of 60 Vbeta and 13 Jbeta primers characterized the PCR. The data were produced by immunoSEQ multiplex PCR, yet TCRdb's version contains in-frame clones alone and is incomplete. Of approximately 280,000 clones listed, around nine tenths are singletons. The sequencing input was PBMCs. The sequence was obtained from a woman aged 18-29 years in good health and CMV-seronegative. The chain has TRBV27 and TRBJ2-7; D unresolved. Written as DNA, the CDR3 is TGTGCCAGCAGTTTGAGTCTGGCCTACGAGCAGTACTTC. Protein: CASSLSLAYEQYF.